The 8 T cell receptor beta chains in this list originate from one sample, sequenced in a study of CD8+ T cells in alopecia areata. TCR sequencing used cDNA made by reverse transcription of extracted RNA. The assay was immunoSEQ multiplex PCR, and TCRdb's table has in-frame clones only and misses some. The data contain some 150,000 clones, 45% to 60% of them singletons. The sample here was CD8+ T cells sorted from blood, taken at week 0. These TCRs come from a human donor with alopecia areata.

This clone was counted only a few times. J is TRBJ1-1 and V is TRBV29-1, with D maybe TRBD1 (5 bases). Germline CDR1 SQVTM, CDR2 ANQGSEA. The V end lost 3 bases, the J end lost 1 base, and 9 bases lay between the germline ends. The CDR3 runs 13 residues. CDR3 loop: CSVEETENTEAFF. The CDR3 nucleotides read TGCAGCGTTGAGGAGACAGAGAACACTGAAGCTTTCTTT.

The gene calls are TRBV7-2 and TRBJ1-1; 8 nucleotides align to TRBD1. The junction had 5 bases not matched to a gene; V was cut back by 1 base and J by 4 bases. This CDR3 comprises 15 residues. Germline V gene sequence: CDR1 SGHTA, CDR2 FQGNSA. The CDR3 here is CASSLDWTGFTEAFF. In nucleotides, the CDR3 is TGTGCCAGCAGCTTAGATTGGACAGGGTTCACTGAAGCTTTCTTT.

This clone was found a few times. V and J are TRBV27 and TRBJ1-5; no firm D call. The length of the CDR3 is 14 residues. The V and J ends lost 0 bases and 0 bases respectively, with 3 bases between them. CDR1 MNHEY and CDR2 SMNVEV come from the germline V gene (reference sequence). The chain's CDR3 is CASSLSSSNQPQHF. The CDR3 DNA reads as TGTGCCAGCAGTTTATCCAGTAGCAATCAGCCCCAGCATTTT.

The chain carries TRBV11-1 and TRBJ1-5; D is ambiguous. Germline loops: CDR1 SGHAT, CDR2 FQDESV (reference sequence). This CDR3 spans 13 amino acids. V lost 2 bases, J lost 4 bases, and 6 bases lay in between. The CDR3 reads CASSLSGNQPQHF. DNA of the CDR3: TGTGCCAGCAGCTTATCAGGTAATCAGCCCCAGCATTTT. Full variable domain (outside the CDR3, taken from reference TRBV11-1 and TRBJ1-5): EAEVAQSPRYKITEKSQAVAFWCDPISGHATLYWYRQILGQGPELLVQFQDESVVDDSQLPKDRFSAERLKGVDSTLKIQPAELGDSAMYLCASSLSGNQPQHFGDGTRLSIL.

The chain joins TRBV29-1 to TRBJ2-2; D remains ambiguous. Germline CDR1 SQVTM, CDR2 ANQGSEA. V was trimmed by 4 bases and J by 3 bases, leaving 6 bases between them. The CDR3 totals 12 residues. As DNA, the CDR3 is TGCAGCGTTGCAGCATACACCGGGGAGCTGTTTTTT. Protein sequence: CSVAAYTGELFF.

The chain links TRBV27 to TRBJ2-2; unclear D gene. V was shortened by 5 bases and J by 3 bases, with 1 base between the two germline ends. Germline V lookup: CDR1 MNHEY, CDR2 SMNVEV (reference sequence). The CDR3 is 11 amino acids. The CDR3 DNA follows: TGTGCCAGCAGTGACACCGGGGAGCTGTTTTTT. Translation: CASSDTGELFF.

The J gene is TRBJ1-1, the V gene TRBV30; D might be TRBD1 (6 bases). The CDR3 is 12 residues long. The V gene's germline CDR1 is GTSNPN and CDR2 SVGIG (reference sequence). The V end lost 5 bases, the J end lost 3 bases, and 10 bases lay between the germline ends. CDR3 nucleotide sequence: TGTGCCTGGGCGGACAGTGACACTGAAGCTTTCTTT. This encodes CAWADSDTEAFF.

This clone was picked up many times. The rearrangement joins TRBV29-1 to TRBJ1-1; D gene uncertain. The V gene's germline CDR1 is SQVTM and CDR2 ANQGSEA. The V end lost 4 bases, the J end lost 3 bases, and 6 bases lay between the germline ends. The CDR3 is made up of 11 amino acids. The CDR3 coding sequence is TGCAGCGTTGTTGCTTACACTGAAGCTTTCTTT. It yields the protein CSVVAYTEAFF.